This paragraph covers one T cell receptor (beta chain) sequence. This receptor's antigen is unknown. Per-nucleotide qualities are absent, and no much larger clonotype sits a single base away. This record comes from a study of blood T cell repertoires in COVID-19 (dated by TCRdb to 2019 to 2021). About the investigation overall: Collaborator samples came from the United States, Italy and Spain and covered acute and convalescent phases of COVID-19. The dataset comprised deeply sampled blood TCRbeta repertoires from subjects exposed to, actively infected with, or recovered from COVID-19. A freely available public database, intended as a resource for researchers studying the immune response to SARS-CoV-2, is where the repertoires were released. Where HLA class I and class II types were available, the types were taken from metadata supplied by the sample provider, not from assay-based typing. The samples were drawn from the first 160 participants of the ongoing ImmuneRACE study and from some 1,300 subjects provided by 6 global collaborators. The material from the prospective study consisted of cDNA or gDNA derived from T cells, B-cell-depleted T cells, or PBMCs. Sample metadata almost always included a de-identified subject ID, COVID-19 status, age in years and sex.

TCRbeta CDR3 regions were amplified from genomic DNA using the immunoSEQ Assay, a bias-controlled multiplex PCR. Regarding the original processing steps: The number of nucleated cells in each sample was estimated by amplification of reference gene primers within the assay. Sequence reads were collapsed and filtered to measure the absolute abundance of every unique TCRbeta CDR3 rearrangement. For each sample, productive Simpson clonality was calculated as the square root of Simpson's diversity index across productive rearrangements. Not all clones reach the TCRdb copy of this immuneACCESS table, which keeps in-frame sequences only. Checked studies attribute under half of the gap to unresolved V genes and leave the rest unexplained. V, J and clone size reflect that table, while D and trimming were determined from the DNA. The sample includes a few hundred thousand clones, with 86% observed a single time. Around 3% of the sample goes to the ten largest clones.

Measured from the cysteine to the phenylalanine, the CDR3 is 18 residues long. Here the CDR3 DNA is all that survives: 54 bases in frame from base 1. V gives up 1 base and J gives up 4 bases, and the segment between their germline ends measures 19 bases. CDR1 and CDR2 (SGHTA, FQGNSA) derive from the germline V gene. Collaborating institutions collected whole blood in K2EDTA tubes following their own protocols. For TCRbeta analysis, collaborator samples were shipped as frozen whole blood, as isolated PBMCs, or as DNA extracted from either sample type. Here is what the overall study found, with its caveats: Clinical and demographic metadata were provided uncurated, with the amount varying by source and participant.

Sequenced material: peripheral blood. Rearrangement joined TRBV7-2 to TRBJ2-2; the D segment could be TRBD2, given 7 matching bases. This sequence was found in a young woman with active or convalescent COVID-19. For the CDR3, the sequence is CASSLDPRGRGRTGELFF. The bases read TGTGCCAGCAGCTTAGATCCGCGGGGGCGTGGGCGCACCGGGGAGCTGTTTTTT.